A selection of T cell receptor beta chains follows, all from one sample in a study of OX40 agonist ivuxolimab in advanced cancers. Repertoires were generated with immunoSEQ multiplex PCR, while TCRdb's copy carries only in-frame clones and drops some. The repertoire holds approximately 60,000 clones, with 91% as singletons. This specimen consisted of CD4+ or CD8+ T cells sorted from blood, obtained in a trial of the OX40 agonist ivuxolimab. These receptors came from an adult with an advanced solid tumor such as melanoma, head and neck, liver or kidney cancer. Each CDR3 is given with its conserved first and last residue. The D gene is left open where the match is weak. For some rows the clone size is stated as once, few or many, or as a class when expanded; others skip it.

>TRBJ2-7|TRBV19|.|.
TGTGCCAGTAGTGGGCCTAGCGGATCCCGTCTAAGGGGGTACGAGCAGTACTTC
CASSGPSGSRLRGYEQYF
>TRBJ2-5|TRBV20-1|.|.
TGCAGTGCTAGGCAAGAGACCCAGTACTTC
CSARQETQYF
>TRBJ1-5|TRBV30|.|.
TGTGCCTGGGGCTCCTCCATCAATCAGCCCCAGCATTTT
CAWGSSINQPQHF
>TRBJ2-3|TRBV19|.|.
TGTGCCAGTAGTTCCCGTATGGGGCGAGATACGCAGTATTTT
CASSSRMGRDTQYF
>TRBJ2-1|TRBV11-3|TRBD2|.
TGTGCCAGCAGCTTAAGGGCGGGAGGCCACTACAATGAGCAGTTCTTC
CASSLRAGGHYNEQFF
>TRBJ2-2|TRBV11-2|.|few
TGTGCCAGCGGCAGGAGAGGGCGGGGCGGGGAGCTGTTTTTT
CASGRRGRGGELFF
>TRBJ1-5|TRBV28|.|.
TGTGCCAGCAGAATCAGTTTTCTGCAGCCCCAGCATTTT
CASRISFLQPQHF
>TRBJ1-4|TRBV2|TRBD1|.
TGTGCCAGCAGTTGGGACAGGGGAGCAACTAATGAAAAACTGTTTTTT
CASSWDRGATNEKLFF
>TRBJ2-7|TRBV5-1|TRBD1|.
TGCGCCAGCAGCTTGCGACAGGGACAAGGCGAGCAGTACTTC
CASSLRQGQGEQYF
>TRBJ1-2|TRBV28|.|.
TGTGCCAGCAGTTCCCTCGGGCAGGGAGAACGGGGCTACACCTTC
CASSSLGQGERGYTF
>TRBJ2-5|TRBV11-3|.|.
TGTGCCAGCAGCCTGGACTTCCAAGAGACCCAGTACTTC
CASSLDFQETQYF
>TRBJ1-1|TRBV30|.|few
TGTGCCTGGAGTGGGTACGACACTGAAGCTTTCTTT
CAWSGYDTEAFF
>TRBJ1-5|TRBV19|.|.
TGTGCCAGTAGTATGAAGTCTCAGCCCCAGCATTTT
CASSMKSQPQHF
>TRBJ2-2|TRBV2|.|.
TGTGCCAGCAGTGATTACACCGGGGAGCTGTTTTTT
CASSDYTGELFF
>TRBJ2-2|TRBV27|.|.
TGTGCCAGCAGCCCCATCGCCACGAACACCGGGGAGCTGTTTTTT
CASSPIATNTGELFF
>TRBJ2-1|TRBV9|TRBD2|.
TGTGCCAGCAGGTCAGCGGGGAGCTCCTACAATGAGCAGTTCTTC
CASRSAGSSYNEQFF
>TRBJ2-3|TRBV11-2|TRBD2|once
TGTGCCAGCAGCCATGCTAGCGGGAGGACAGATACGCAGTATTTT
CASSHASGRTDTQYF
>TRBJ2-5|TRBV19|.|.
TGTGCCAGTAGTAATCCGGGACGCCAAGAGACCCAGTACTTC
CASSNPGRQETQYF
>TRBJ1-1|TRBV11-3|.|.
TGTGCCAGCAGCCCCGGACCGAGTAACACTGAAGCTTTCTTT
CASSPGPSNTEAFF
>TRBJ2-7|TRBV5-1|.|.
TGCGCCAGCAGCTCTTTGGGGGCTTGGGACGAGCAGTACTTC
CASSSLGAWDEQYF
>TRBJ1-3|TRBV4-1|.|few
TGCGCCAGCAGCCATCCTAGCCGCGGAAACACCATATATTTT
CASSHPSRGNTIYF
>TRBJ1-2|TRBV7-2|TRBD1|.
TGTGCCAGCAGCACTACAGGGGAGGAGTATGGCTACACCTTC
CASSTTGEEYGYTF
>TRBJ2-2|TRBV28|.|.
TGTGCCAGCAGTCCCCCAGAGCACACCGGGGAGCTGTTTTTT
CASSPPEHTGELFF
>TRBJ2-7|TRBV30|TRBD1|.
TGTGCCTGGAGTGTCGGGACAGGGAAAGCCTACGAGCAGTACTTC
CAWSVGTGKAYEQYF
>TRBJ2-1|TRBV19|.|.
TGTGCCAGTACCGCCACAGGGAGCTCCTACAATGAGCAGTTCTTC
CASTATGSSYNEQFF
>TRBJ2-3|TRBV10-3|TRBD2|.
TGTGCCATCAGTGCCCCAGGACTTAGCGGGAGGACGGATACGCAGTATTTT
CAISAPGLSGRTDTQYF
>TRBJ2-1|TRBV28|TRBD2|.
TGTGCCAGCATCCCGAGGACTAGCGGGAGCAAAATGCGGACAACTGAGCAGTTCTTC
CASIPRTSGSKMRTTEQFF
>TRBJ1-5|TRBV7-2|.|few
TGTGCCAGCAGCTTGGGCAGGGGCAACAATCAGCCCCAGCATTTT
CASSLGRGNNQPQHF
>TRBJ2-7|TRBV19|.|.
TGTGCCAGTAGCTCAGGACGGTTTAACTACGAGCAGTACTTC
CASSSGRFNYEQYF
>TRBJ2-2|TRBV5-4|TRBD2|.
TGTGCCAGCACCAGAGGACTAGCGGAGAACACCGGGGAGCTGTTTTTT
CASTRGLAENTGELFF
>TRBJ1-2|TRBV5-1|.|.
TGCGCCAGCAGCGGGGGACATGAAATATATGGCTACACCTTC
CASSGGHEIYGYTF
>TRBJ1-5|TRBV28|.|once
TGTGCCAGCAGTTTATTGGGACGGAATCAGCCCCAGCATTTT
CASSLLGRNQPQHF
>TRBJ1-3|TRBV4-1|.|.
TGCGCCAGCAGCCAAGATACGGGCAGCTCTGGAAACACCATATATTTT
CASSQDTGSSGNTIYF
>TRBJ1-1|TRBV23-1|TRBD1|.
TGCGCCAGCAGTCACTCTCCCGACAGGGCCAACACTGAAGCTTTCTTT
CASSHSPDRANTEAFF
>TRBJ2-1|TRBV19|.|.
TGTGCCAGTAGTATACGAGGGCTTGAGCAGTTCTTC
CASSIRGLEQFF
>TRBJ2-7|TRBV7-9|.|.
TGTGCCAGCAGCTCCCTGAACGAGCAGTACTTC
CASSSLNEQYF
>TRBJ1-5|TRBV5-6|.|.
TGTGCCAGCAGCGCATACGGGGAACGGAGCAATCAGCCCCAGCATTTT
CASSAYGERSNQPQHF
>TRBJ2-3|TRBV6-1|TRBD2|.
TGTGCCAGCAGTGAATCGTTCAGCGGGGTAGATACGCAGTATTTT
CASSESFSGVDTQYF
>TRBJ1-5|TRBV7-9|.|.
TGTGCCAGCAGCTTTGGAGGGGGGATGCAGCCCCAGCATTTT
CASSFGGGMQPQHF
>TRBJ1-2|TRBV27|.|few
TGTGCCAGCAGCGCAGCCCGACCGAACTATGGCTACACCTTC
CASSAARPNYGYTF
>TRBJ1-1|TRBV27|.|.
TGTGCCAGCGCAACTTGGGGAACTGAAGCTTTCTTT
CASATWGTEAFF
>TRBJ1-6|TRBV27|TRBD1|.
TGTGCCAGCAGTTTTGGTAGGGGGCGCAGCAATTCACCCCTCCACTTT
CASSFGRGRSNSPLHF
>TRBJ2-1|TRBV29-1|TRBD1|.
TGCAGCGTTCTGAGAGGGACAGGGTCCAATGAGCAGTTCTTC
CSVLRGTGSNEQFF
>TRBJ2-1|TRBV4-1|TRBD2|few
TGCGCCAGCAGCCAAGCCCCGAGGGCGGGAGGCAATGAGCAGTTCTTC
CASSQAPRAGGNEQFF
>TRBJ1-2|TRBV10-1|.|.
TGCGCCAACCAGCCGGGGGCTAACTATGGCTACACCTTC
CANQPGANYGYTF
>TRBJ2-7|TRBV28|.|.
TGTGCCAGCTTGTCCGCTTACGAGCAGTACTTC
CASLSAYEQYF
>TRBJ1-5|TRBV28|.|.
TGTGCCAGCAGTTCCGCTGGGGGGGCTCCCCAGCCCCAGCATTTT
CASSSAGGAPQPQHF
>TRBJ1-2|TRBV5-4|.|.
TGTGCCAGCAGCCCAACCTCGACCACCCCTAACTATGGCTACACCTTC
CASSPTSTTPNYGYTF
>TRBJ1-4|TRBV5-1|TRBD1|.
TGCGCCAGCAACCGACAGGGCCTCAATGAAAAACTGTTTTTT
CASNRQGLNEKLFF
>TRBJ2-4|TRBV19|.|.
TGTGCCAGTGAGTCTTCCAAAAACATTCAGTACTTC
CASESSKNIQYF
>TRBJ2-5|TRBV7-9|.|few
TGTGCCAGCAGCCACCGACTATTTCCGGAGACCCAGTACTTC
CASSHRLFPETQYF
>TRBJ2-3|TRBV30|.|.
TGTGCCTGGAGAGGGCTCTGGGACACGGGCGCGTCGGATACGCAGTATTTT
CAWRGLWDTGASDTQYF